This TCR beta chain was documented in a study of blood T cell repertoires in COVID-19. About the research overall: Some COVID-19 samples were acute and others convalescent; all came from the United States, Italy and Spain. T cells, B-cell-depleted T cells, or PBMCs supplied cDNA or gDNA.

Study processing details: Reference gene primer amplification gave nucleated cell count estimates. Here immunoSEQ multiplex PCR was the method, and the copy in TCRdb shows in-frame clones only, minus some. Clone size and the V and J calls come from that table; the DNA yielded D and trimming. The sample has 140,000 to 150,000 clones; around four fifths are singletons. CDR3 length: 13 residues. V was clipped by 5 bases and J by 6 bases, with 11 bases between them. Germline V gene data show CDR1 as SEHNR and CDR2 as FQNEAQ (reference sequence). The V call is TRBV7-9, the J call TRBJ1-5; D is unclear. This clonotype was obtained from a woman in her forties with active or convalescent COVID-19. The specimen sequenced was peripheral blood. This CDR3 is CASSQEVGQPQHF. The CDR3 region has the DNA TGTGCCAGCAGCCAGGAGGTCGGTCAGCCCCAGCATTTT. The whole variable domain, filled in from reference TRBV7-9 and TRBJ1-5, reads DTGVSQNPRHKITKRGQNVTFRCDPISEHNRLYWYRQTLGQGPEFLTYFQNEAQLEKSRLLSDRFSAERPKGSFSTLEIQRTEQGDSAMYLCASSQEVGQPQHFGDGTRLSIL.